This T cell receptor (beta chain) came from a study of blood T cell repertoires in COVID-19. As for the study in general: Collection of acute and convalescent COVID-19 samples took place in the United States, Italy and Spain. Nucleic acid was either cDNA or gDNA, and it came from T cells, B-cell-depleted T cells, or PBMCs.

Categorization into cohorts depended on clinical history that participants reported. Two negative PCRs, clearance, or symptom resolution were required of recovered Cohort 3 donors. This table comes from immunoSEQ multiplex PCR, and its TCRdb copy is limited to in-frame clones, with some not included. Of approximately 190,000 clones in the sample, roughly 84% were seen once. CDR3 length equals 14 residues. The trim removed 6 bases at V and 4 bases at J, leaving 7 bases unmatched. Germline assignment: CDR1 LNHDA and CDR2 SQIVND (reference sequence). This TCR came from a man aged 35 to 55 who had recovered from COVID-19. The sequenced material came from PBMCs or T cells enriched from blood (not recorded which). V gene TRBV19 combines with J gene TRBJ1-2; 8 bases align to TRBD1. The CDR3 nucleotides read TGTGCCAGTAGAATGCTCGACAGGGGCTATGGCTACACCTTC. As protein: CASRMLDRGYGYTF.